Listed below are T cell receptor beta chains from one sample, sequenced in a study of PD-L1 blockade in urothelial cancer. Repertoires were generated with immunoSEQ multiplex PCR, while TCRdb's copy carries only in-frame clones and drops some. Of tens of thousands of clones detected, about 81% appear once; the ten largest clones hold 1.5% to 2%. The sequencing used PBMCs, collected around atezolizumab (anti-PD-L1) treatment. These TCRs come from a man in his 70s with urothelial cancer. CDR3s leave out the opening cysteine and the closing phenylalanine or tryptophan. The size field is filled for only some rows; it gives once, few, many or a size class.

clone_size v_call cdr3_aa
NA TRBV4-3 ASSQDPRSSYNEQF
NA TRBV29-1 SSSGGPGEQY
NA TRBV7-7 ASSSGTGNEKLF
NA TRBV30 AWRTRQQETQY
NA TRBV5-6 ASSRGGGGIYGYT
NA TRBV7-9 ASSLPNEKLF
NA TRBV27 ASSLLGQERNTIY
NA TRBV27 ASSFSGAGHNQPQH
NA TRBV5-6 ASSFLPTGGDEKLF
NA TRBV27 ASSFAGAGQPQH
NA TRBV6-6 ASSYFQGSLGEKLF
NA TRBV7-9 ASSLGGTGNTEAF
NA TRBV5-4 ASSFDALSPGLLGDTQY
NA TRBV19 ASSTQGNTEAF
NA TRBV7-8 ASSERVNTEAF
NA TRBV9 ASGGTGNEQY
NA TRBV7-2 ASSLSQGLAYEQY
NA TRBV9 ASSVIETDEQF
NA TRBV5-1 ASSLAGVGDEQY
NA TRBV5-6 ASTEETGAPRYGYT
NA TRBV10-3 AISKGQGRYNEQF
NA TRBV19 ASSMYRINEAF
NA TRBV4-3 ASSPRGAGFFPYEQY
NA TRBV5-4 ASSSAADTQY
NA TRBV11-2 ASSRLAGGDTQY
NA TRBV6-4 ASSVAGGPDTQY
NA TRBV5-1 ASSLAPREGAGELF
NA TRBV11-2 ASRFTGNYGYT
once TRBV28 ASSLGLAYEQY